The present entry profiles one T cell receptor (beta chain) with its context. Antigen unknown. This sample is part of a study of CD8 T cells in Susac syndrome. Study-wide results and caveats: A relatively small number of individuals underwent TCR sequencing and HLA analysis.

The CDR3 has 16 residues. V was cut by 5 bases and J by 2 bases, with 19 bases left in between. The germline gives CDR1 SEHNR, CDR2 FQNEAQ (reference sequence). A quantity of roughly 0.5 to 1 ug RNA underwent reverse transcription using random hexamers. TCRdb passed the immunoSEQ multiplex PCR reads through MiXCR, listing each CDR3 protein once. The table has some 300,000 distinct CDR3 sequences, about 89% seen once. This clonotype was obtained from a human donor with multiple sclerosis. The J gene is TRBJ2-7, the V gene TRBV7-9; D not resolved. The sample taken for sequencing was CD8+ T cells from PBMCs. The CDR3 protein is CASSPAIGLTAYEQYF. For the CDR3, the DNA is TGTGCCAGCAGCCCTGCAATCGGTCTCACAGCCTACGAGCAGTACTTC.